These 30 T cell receptor beta chains were all obtained from the same sample, sequenced in a study of T cell repertoires in cytomegalovirus infection. The antigens of these receptors remain unknown. TCRdb recomputed calls from the reads with MiXCR, one row per CDR3 protein. This sample has just under 500,000 distinct CDR3 sequences, with roughly a third found just once. The material was cultured PBMCs, obtained from culture after CMV antigen stimulation. The source of these receptors is a human donor in good health (CMV status not recorded). Some clones in this sample may be carry-over from other donors' samples.

This clonotype was observed a handful of times. The chain links TRBV6-8 to TRBJ1-1; TRBD1 is a possible D gene (5 bases). Germline lookup yields CDR1 MNHGY and CDR2 SAAAGT. The CDR3 has 17 residues. V lost 0 bases and J lost 3, with 17 bases in between. The CDR3 loop is CASSYSRREGLDTEAFF. The CDR3 DNA reads TGTGCCAGCAGTTACTCGAGGAGGGAGGGGCTCGACACTGAAGCTTTCTTT.

The V and J genes are TRBV28 and TRBJ2-2; no clear D. V dropped 1 base and J dropped 9 bases, with 6 bases sitting between them. Germline lookup yields CDR1 MDHEN and CDR2 SYDVKM. This CDR3 is built from 12 residues. The CDR3 coding sequence is TGTGCCAGCAGTTTATATTTACGGGAGCTGTTTTTT. Amino acids: CASSLYLRELFF.

V is TRBV7-9 and J is TRBJ2-2; TRBD2 matches 9 bases. Unmatched junction bases numbered 17, after V lost 5 bases and J lost 10 bases. The CDR3 covers 17 residues. CDR1 SEHNR and CDR2 FQNEAQ come from the germline V gene (reference sequence). The CDR3 sequence: CASSPTWSGRFAVELFF. CDR3 coding DNA: TGTGCCAGCAGCCCCACGTGGAGCGGGAGGTTCGCGGTGGAGCTGTTTTTT.

This clonotype was observed a handful of times. This chain joins TRBV29-1 and TRBJ1-5; D gene uncertain. Germline loops: CDR1 SQVTM, CDR2 ANQGSEA. The CDR3 spans 14 residues. V lost 4 bases to trimming and J lost 2 bases, with 12 bases between them. CDR3 in DNA: TGCAGCGTTGTTGAACTGGATGGCAATCAGCCCCAGCATTTT. It yields the protein CSVVELDGNQPQHF.

This chain connects TRBV20-1 to TRBJ2-1; 8 bases agree with TRBD1. The V segment lost 4 bases and the J segment 15 bases; nucleotides outside the gene matches: 5. The CDR3 has 10 amino acids. Per the germline V gene, CDR1 is DFQATT and CDR2 is SNEGSKA (reference sequence). CDR3 region: CSAIQGVMFF. In nucleotides, the CDR3 is TGCAGTGCTATACAGGGGGTAATGTTCTTC.

This clonotype appeared a few times. This chain links TRBV6-2 or TRBV6-3 with TRBJ2-1; D unresolved. The CDR3 consists of 14 residues. V was cut by 10 bases and J by 0 bases, with 13 bases left in between. Per germline, CDR1 MNHEY and CDR2 SVGEGT. CDR3 in amino acids: CANLQRHSYNEQFF. The DNA for the CDR3 is TGTGCCAACCTTCAGCGCCACTCCTACAATGAGCAGTTCTTC.

The gene calls are TRBV4-2 and TRBJ1-1, with D unresolved. The CDR3 length is 14 residues. V was clipped by 4 bases and J by 2 bases, with 11 bases between them. Germline V gene data show CDR1 as LGHNA and CDR2 as YNFKEQ. The chain's CDR3 is CASSRVEGNTEAFF. DNA of the CDR3: TGTGCCAGCAGCCGAGTAGAGGGCAACACTGAAGCTTTCTTT.

This clonotype came up many times. V is TRBV7-2 and J is TRBJ2-7, with TRBD2 matching over 13 bases. The ends lost 5 bases at V and 7 bases at J; junction bases unmatched: 11. CDR3 length: 16 amino acids. Germline CDR1 SGHTA, CDR2 FQGNSA. The CDR3 sequence: CASSPGTSGEGEEQYF. CDR3 nucleotide sequence: TGTGCCAGCAGCCCCGGGACTAGCGGGGAGGGAGAAGAGCAGTACTTC.

This clonotype was seen a few times. The chain recombines TRBV27 with TRBJ1-1, with 9 bases that match TRBD1. The CDR3 covers 15 residues. V lost 2 bases to trimming and J lost 1 base; unmatched junction nucleotides: 2. The germline CDR1 and CDR2 sequences are MNHEY and SMNVEV (reference sequence). The CDR3 is CASSLKTGGNTEAFF. The DNA for the CDR3 is TGTGCCAGCAGTTTAAAGACAGGGGGGAACACTGAAGCTTTCTTT.

This clonotype was observed once. CDR3 bases: TGTGCCAGCAGGGCCGGGACGGTAAACACCGGGGAGCTGTTTTTT. This gives the protein CASRAGTVNTGELFF. The chain employs TRBV12-3 or TRBV12-4 and TRBJ2-2; TRBD1 or TRBD2 may be the D gene (5 bases each). V gave up 6 bases and J gave up 2 bases, with 13 bases separating them. The CDR3 extends over 15 amino acids.

The chain couples TRBV5-5 to TRBJ2-3; D remains unclear. The CDR3 totals 15 residues. The V end lost 4 bases, the J end lost 0 bases, and 12 bases lay between the germline ends. The V gene's germline CDR1 is SGHKS and CDR2 YYEKEE (reference sequence). The DNA for the CDR3 is TGTGCCAGCAGCCTTACAGCCGCGAGCACAGATACGCAGTATTTT. Protein sequence: CASSLTAASTDTQYF. Supplemented by reference TRBV5-5 and TRBJ2-3, the full variable domain reads DAGVTQSPTHLIKTRGQQVTLRCSPISGHKSVSWYQQVLGQGPQFIFQYYEKEERGRGNFPDRFSARQFPNYSSELNVNALLLGDSALYLCASSLTAASTDTQYFGPGTRLTVL.

This chain connects TRBV18 to TRBJ2-7; unclear D gene. Looked up from germline, CDR1 is KGHSH and CDR2 is LQKENI. V lost 2 bases to trimming and J lost 0 bases, with 8 bases between them. The length of the CDR3 is 14 residues. In nucleotides, the CDR3 is TGTGCCAGCTCACCAGGGCAGAGCTCCTACGAGCAGTACTTC. This codes for CASSPGQSSYEQYF.

This rearrangement joins TRBV13 to TRBJ1-1; D possibly corresponds to TRBD1 (5 bases). This CDR3 has 19 amino acids. The germline CDR1 and CDR2 sequences are PRHDT and FYEKMQ (reference sequence). V shed 1 base and J shed 6 bases, with 27 bases lying between them. The CDR3 spells CASSLVPGIAGELSSEAFF. Here the CDR3 DNA reads TGTGCCAGCAGCTTAGTACCCGGGATCGCGGGGGAACTCTCGTCTGAAGCTTTCTTT.

Here the CDR3 reads CASRIIWGSAGELFF. In DNA form, the CDR3 reads TGTGCCAGCAGGATTATTTGGGGGAGCGCCGGGGAGCTGTTTTTT. The gene calls are TRBV6-2 or TRBV6-3 and TRBJ2-2; D might be TRBD1 or TRBD2, each matching 5 bases. The V end lost 6 bases, the J end lost 6 bases, and 17 bases lay between the germline ends. There are 15 residues in the CDR3. Germline V gene sequence: CDR1 MNHEY, CDR2 SVGEGT.

The chain has TRBV20-1 and TRBJ2-5; 12 bases line up with TRBD2. The CDR3 loop spans 15 amino acids. Germline loops: CDR1 DFQATT, CDR2 SNEGSKA (reference sequence). V lost 0 bases, J lost 5 bases, and 4 bases stayed unmatched. The CDR3 DNA is TGCAGTGCTAGAGAGCGAGGACTAGCGGGGGAGACCCAGTACTTC. Encoded protein: CSARERGLAGETQYF.

This clonotype has only a few counts. The chain is built from TRBV12-3 or TRBV12-4 and TRBJ2-1; 10 bases are shared with TRBD1. This CDR3 region has 16 residues. Trimming cost V 4 bases and J 6 bases; bases outside gene matches: 9. CDR3 bases: TGTGCCAGCAGTTCGGGAGGGGGACAGGGGATCAATGAGCAGTTCTTC. Translating it yields CASSSGGGQGINEQFF.

The gene calls are TRBV5-6 and TRBJ2-7; D remains unclear. Trimming cost V 6 bases and J 0 bases, with 13 bases left between them. This CDR3 contains 14 residues. CDR1 is SGHDT, CDR2 YYEEEE, per germline. CDR3 in DNA: TGTGCCAGCACCCCGGGCGCGGACTCCTACGAGCAGTACTTC. Translation: CASTPGADSYEQYF.

J is TRBJ1-6 and V is TRBV7-4, with D possibly TRBD1 on 5 matching bases. The CDR3 spans 17 residues. Germline V gives CDR1 SGHVT, CDR2 SQSDAQ. The V gene lost 5 bases and the J gene lost 3 bases, with 17 bases spanning the gap. This CDR3 reads CASSPAIETDYNSPLHF. The CDR3 DNA sequence: TGTGCCAGCAGCCCTGCCATTGAGACAGACTATAATTCACCCCTCCACTTT.

This rearrangement joins TRBV20-1 to TRBJ1-4; 7 bases map to TRBD1. Germline-derived CDR1 and CDR2 are DFQATT and SNEGSKA (reference sequence). Unmatched junction bases numbered 15, after V lost 3 bases and J lost 5 bases. This CDR3 has 17 amino acids. CDR3 bases: TGCAGTGCTAGGGGGACAGCTGTCCGAATGTCAAATGAAAAACTGTTTTTT. Translated, it gives CSARGTAVRMSNEKLFF.

V and J are TRBV10-3 and TRBJ2-2; 10 bases line up with TRBD1. Trimming cost V 6 bases and J 7 bases; bases outside gene matches: 8. CDR3 length: 15 residues. Germline values: CDR1 ENHRY, CDR2 SYGVKD. The CDR3 reads CAISPGTGAFGELFF. CDR3 nucleotide sequence: TGTGCCATCAGCCCCGGGACAGGGGCCTTCGGGGAGCTGTTTTTT.

This sequence joins TRBV7-9 and TRBJ2-3; a weak D match, TRBD2 (5 bases). Deletions cut 5 bases from V and 0 bases from J, with 18 bases between. CDR3 length: 17 amino acids. Germline V gene lookup returns CDR1 SEHNR and CDR2 FQNEAQ (reference sequence). CDR3 DNA sequence: TGTGCCAGCAGCCCCCCCTGGCTAGCAGTGAGCACAGATACGCAGTATTTT. Translating it yields CASSPPWLAVSTDTQYF.

The rearrangement links TRBV12-3 or TRBV12-4 to TRBJ1-2; no definite D call. With 6 bases removed from V and 4 bases from J, the gap between germline ends came to 12 bases. CDR3 length equals 13 residues. Written as DNA, the CDR3 is TGTGCCAGCAGCTCCGGACCCCTCTATGGCTACACCTTC. Protein sequence: CASSSGPLYGYTF.

The genes are TRBV29-1 and TRBJ2-4; 10 bases align to TRBD1. The germline gives CDR1 SQVTM, CDR2 ANQGSEA. The junction had 4 bases not matched to a gene; V was cut back by 4 bases and J by 4 bases. The CDR3 has 14 residues. CDR3 coding DNA: TGCAGCGTTGTGCCGGGACAGGGGAAAAACATTCAGTACTTC. Its translation is CSVVPGQGKNIQYF. The full variable domain, its missing parts supplied by reference TRBV29-1 and TRBJ2-4, is SAVISQKPSRDICQRGTSLTIQCQVDSQVTMMFWYRQQPGQSLTLIATANQGSEATYESGFVIDKFPISRPNLTFSTLTVSNMSPEDSSIYLCSVVPGQGKNIQYFGAGTRLSVL.

This chain joins TRBV24-1 and TRBJ2-7; no reliable D call. Trimming left V 10 bases short and J 5 bases short, with 8 bases between. Germline-derived CDR1 and CDR2 are KGHDR and SFDVKD. This CDR3 contains 10 residues. CDR3 sequence (DNA): TGTGCCACATCGAGGCACGAGCAGTACGTC. Protein: CATSRHEQYV.

The J gene is TRBJ2-1, the V gene TRBV11-2; 9 nucleotides align to TRBD2. CDR3 length: 16 amino acids. The junction had 7 bases not matched to a gene; V was cut back by 5 bases and J by 2 bases. Per germline, CDR1 SGHAT and CDR2 FQNNGV. The CDR3 region is CASSARLAAAYNEQFF. The CDR3 DNA reads as TGTGCCAGCAGCGCCCGACTAGCGGCGGCCTACAATGAGCAGTTCTTC.

The genes are TRBV7-2 and TRBJ2-7; D is perhaps TRBD2 (6 bases). Trimming cost V 4 bases and J 3 bases, with 13 bases left between them. Germline assignment: CDR1 SGHTA and CDR2 FQGNSA. CDR3 length equals 14 residues. CDR3 sequence reads: CASSSPTSSYEQYF. For the CDR3, the DNA is TGTGCCAGCAGCTCCCCGACTAGTAGCTACGAGCAGTACTTC.

This clonotype was picked up a small number of times. The chain combines TRBV7-8 with TRBJ2-7; 7 bases are a match to TRBD1. The CDR3 runs 14 residues. The V segment lost 4 bases and the J segment 0 bases; nucleotides outside the gene matches: 3. Germline CDR1 is SGHVS and CDR2 is FQNEAQ. The CDR3 spells CASSSWTGSYEQYF. Written as DNA, the CDR3 is TGTGCCAGCAGCTCTTGGACAGGCTCCTACGAGCAGTACTTC. Full variable domain (missing parts from reference TRBV7-8 and TRBJ2-7): GAGVSQSPRYKVAKRGQDVALRCDPISGHVSLFWYQQALGQGPEFLTYFQNEAQLDKSGLPSDRFFAERPEGSVSTLKIQRTQQEDSAVYLCASSSWTGSYEQYFGPGTRLTVT.

This clonotype was detected only a few times. The gene calls are TRBV9 and TRBJ2-3, with 13 bases aligning to TRBD2. Germline CDR1 and CDR2: SGDLS and YYNGEE. After removal of 0 bases from V and 6 bases from J, the junction contained 4 bases not matched to a gene. The CDR3 length is 16 residues. The DNA of the CDR3 is TGTGCCAGCAGCGTAGGAGGGACTAGCGGGACCGATACGCAGTATTTT. It specifies CASSVGGTSGTDTQYF.

CDR3 loop: CASSLASPSGSWSYNEQFF. In DNA form, the CDR3 reads TGTGCCAGCAGTTTAGCCTCCCCTAGCGGGAGTTGGTCCTACAATGAGCAGTTCTTC. This chain links TRBV12-3 or TRBV12-4 with TRBJ2-1; TRBD2 matches at 10 bases. CDR3 length: 19 residues. The trim removed 0 bases at V and 1 base at J, leaving 9 bases unmatched.

This clonotype was detected many times. This chain uses TRBV4-3 with TRBJ2-2; D ambiguous. CDR1 and CDR2 (germline): LGHNA, YSLEER. The CDR3 has 13 amino acids. V dropped 6 bases and J dropped 5 bases, with 10 bases sitting between them. CDR3 loop: CASSNSGTGELFF. The DNA for the CDR3 is TGCGCCAGCAGTAACTCCGGGACCGGGGAGCTGTTTTTT.